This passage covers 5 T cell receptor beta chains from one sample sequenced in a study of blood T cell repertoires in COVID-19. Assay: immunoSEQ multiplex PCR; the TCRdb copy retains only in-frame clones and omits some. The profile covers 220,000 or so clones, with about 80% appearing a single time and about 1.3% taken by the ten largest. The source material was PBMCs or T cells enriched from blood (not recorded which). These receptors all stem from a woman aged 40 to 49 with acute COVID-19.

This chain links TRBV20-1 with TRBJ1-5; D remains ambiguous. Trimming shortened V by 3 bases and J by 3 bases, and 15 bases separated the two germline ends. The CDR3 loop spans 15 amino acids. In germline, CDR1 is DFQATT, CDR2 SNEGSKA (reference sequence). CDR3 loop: CSASTGLEYNQPQHF. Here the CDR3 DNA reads TGCAGTGCTAGTACGGGTTTGGAGTACAATCAGCCCCAGCATTTT.

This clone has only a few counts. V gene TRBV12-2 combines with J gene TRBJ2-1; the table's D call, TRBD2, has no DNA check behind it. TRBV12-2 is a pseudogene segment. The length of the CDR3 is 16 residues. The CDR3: CASRSQIETSRREQFF. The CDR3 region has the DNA TGTGCAAGTCGCTCCCAAATCGAGACTTCCCGAAGGGAGCAGTTCTTC.

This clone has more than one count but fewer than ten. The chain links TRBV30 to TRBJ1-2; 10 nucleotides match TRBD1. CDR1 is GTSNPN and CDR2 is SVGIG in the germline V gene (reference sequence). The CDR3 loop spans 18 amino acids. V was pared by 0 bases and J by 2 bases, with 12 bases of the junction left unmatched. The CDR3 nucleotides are TGTGCCTGGAGTGTACGGAGTGGGACAGGGGTTGAGAACTATGGCTACACCTTC. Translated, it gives CAWSVRSGTGVENYGYTF.

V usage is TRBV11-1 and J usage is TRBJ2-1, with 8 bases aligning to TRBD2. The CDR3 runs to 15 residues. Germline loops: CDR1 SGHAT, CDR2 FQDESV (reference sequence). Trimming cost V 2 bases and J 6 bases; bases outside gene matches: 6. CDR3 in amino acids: CASSLSAGAVNEQFF. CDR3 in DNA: TGTGCCAGCAGCTTATCAGCGGGGGCTGTCAATGAGCAGTTCTTC.

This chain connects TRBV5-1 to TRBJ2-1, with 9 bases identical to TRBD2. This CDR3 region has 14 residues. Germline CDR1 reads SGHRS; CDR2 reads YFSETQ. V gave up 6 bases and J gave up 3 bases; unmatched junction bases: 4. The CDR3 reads CASKASGIYNEQFF. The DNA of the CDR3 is TGCGCCAGCAAGGCTAGCGGGATCTACAATGAGCAGTTCTTC.